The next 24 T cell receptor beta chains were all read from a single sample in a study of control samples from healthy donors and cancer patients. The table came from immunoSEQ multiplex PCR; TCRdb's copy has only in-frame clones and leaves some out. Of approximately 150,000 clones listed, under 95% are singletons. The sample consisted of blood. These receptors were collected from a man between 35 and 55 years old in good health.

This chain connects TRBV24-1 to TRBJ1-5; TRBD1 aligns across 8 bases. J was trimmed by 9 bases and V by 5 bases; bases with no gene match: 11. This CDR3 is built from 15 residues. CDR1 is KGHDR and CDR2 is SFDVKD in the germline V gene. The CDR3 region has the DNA TGTGCCACCAGTGGCCCCGGACAGGGCCGTGGGCCCCAGCATTTT. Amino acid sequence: CATSGPGQGRGPQHF.

Written as DNA, the CDR3 is TGTGCCATCAGTGAGTCCAGGTACGAGCAGTACTTC. Translating it yields CAISESRYEQYF. The chain employs TRBV10-3 and TRBJ2-7, with D hard to call. Trimming removed 0 bases at V and 4 bases at J, with 4 bases between. This CDR3 has 12 residues. The germline V gene has CDR1 ENHRY and CDR2 SYGVKD.

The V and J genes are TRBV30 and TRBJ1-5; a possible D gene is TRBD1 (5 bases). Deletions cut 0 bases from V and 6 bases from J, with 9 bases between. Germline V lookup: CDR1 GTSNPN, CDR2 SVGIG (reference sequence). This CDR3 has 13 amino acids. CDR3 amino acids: CAWSVTGRQPQHF. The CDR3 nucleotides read TGTGCCTGGAGTGTAACGGGGCGTCAGCCCCAGCATTTT. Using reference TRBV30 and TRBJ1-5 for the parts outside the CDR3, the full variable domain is SQTIHQWPATLVQPVGSPLSLECTVEGTSNPNLYWYRQAAGRGLQLLFYSVGIGQISSEVPQNLSASRPQDRQFILSSKKLLLSDSGFYLCAWSVTGRQPQHFGDGTRLSIL.

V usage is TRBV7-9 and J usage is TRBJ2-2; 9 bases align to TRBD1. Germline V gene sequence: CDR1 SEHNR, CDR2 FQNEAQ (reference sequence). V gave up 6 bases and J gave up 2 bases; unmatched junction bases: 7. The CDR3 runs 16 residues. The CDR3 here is CASRPGQGRNTGELFF. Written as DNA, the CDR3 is TGTGCCAGCAGACCCGGACAGGGGAGAAACACCGGGGAGCTGTTTTTT.

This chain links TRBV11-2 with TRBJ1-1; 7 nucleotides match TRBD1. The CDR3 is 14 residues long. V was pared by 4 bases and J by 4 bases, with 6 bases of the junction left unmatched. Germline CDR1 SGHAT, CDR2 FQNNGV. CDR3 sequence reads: CASSYRTGSTEAFF. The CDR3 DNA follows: TGTGCCAGCAGCTACCGGACAGGCTCCACTGAAGCTTTCTTT. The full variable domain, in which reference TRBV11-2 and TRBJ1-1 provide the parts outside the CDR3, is EAGVAQSPRYKIIEKRQSVAFWCNPISGHATLYWYQQILGQGPKLLIQFQNNGVVDDSQLPKDRFSAERLKGVDSTLKIQPAKLEDSAVYLCASSYRTGSTEAFFGQGTRLTVV.

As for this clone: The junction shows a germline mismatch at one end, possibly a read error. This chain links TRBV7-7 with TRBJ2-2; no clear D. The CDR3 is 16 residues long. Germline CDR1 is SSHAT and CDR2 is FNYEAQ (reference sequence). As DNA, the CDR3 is TGTGCTAGCAGCCCGAGTCTGGCTGAAAACACCGGGGAGCTGTTTTTT. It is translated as CASSPSLAENTGELFF.

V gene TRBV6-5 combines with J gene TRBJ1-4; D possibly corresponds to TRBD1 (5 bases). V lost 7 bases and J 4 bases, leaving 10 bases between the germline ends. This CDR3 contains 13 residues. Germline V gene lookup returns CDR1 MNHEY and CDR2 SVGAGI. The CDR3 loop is CASKGQLNEKLFF. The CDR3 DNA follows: TGTGCCAGCAAGGGGCAGCTTAATGAAAAACTGTTTTTT.

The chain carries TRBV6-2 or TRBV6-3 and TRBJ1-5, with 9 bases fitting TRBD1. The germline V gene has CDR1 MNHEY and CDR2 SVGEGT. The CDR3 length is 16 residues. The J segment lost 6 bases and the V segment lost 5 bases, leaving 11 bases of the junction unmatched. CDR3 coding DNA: TGTGCCAGCAGTCCCATACAGGGGGCGGCTAGTCAGCCCCAGCATTTT. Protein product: CASSPIQGAASQPQHF.

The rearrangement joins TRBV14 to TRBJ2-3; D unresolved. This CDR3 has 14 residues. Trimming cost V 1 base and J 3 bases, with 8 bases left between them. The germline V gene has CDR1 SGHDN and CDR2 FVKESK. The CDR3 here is CASSQGIFTDTQYF. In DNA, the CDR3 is TGTGCCAGCAGCCAAGGGATCTTTACAGATACGCAGTATTTT. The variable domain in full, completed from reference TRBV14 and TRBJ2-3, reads EAGVTQFPSHSVIEKGQTVTLRCDPISGHDNLYWYRRVMGKEIKFLLHFVKESKQDESGMPNNRFLAERTGGTYSTLKVQPAELEDSGVYFCASSQGIFTDTQYFGPGTRLTVL.

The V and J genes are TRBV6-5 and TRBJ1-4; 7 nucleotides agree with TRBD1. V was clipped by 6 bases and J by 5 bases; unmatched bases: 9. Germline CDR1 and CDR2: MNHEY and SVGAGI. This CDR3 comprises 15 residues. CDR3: CASSLKGQRNEKLFF. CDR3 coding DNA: TGTGCCAGCAGCCTTAAGGGACAGCGGAATGAAAAACTGTTTTTT.

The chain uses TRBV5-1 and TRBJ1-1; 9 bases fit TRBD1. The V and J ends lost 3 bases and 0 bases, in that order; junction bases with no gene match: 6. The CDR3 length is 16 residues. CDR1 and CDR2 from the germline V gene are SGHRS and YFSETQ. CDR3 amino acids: CASSYGQGMMNTEAFF. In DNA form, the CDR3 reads TGCGCCAGCAGCTACGGACAGGGGATGATGAACACTGAAGCTTTCTTT. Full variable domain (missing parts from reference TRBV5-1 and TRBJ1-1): KAGVTQTPRYLIKTRGQQVTLSCSPISGHRSVSWYQQTPGQGLQFLFEYFSETQRNKGNFPGRFSGRQFSNSRSEMNVSTLELGDSALYLCASSYGQGMMNTEAFFGQGTRLTVV.

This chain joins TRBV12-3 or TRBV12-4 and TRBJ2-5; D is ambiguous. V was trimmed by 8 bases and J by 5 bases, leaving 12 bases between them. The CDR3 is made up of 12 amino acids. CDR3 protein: CASGDVWETQYF. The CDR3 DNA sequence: TGTGCCAGCGGAGACGTTTGGGAGACCCAGTACTTC.

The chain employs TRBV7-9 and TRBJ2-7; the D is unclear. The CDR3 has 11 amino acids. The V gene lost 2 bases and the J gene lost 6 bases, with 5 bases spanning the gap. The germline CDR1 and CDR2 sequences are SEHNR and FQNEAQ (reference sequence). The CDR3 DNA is TGTGCCAGCAGCTTATTTGCCGAGCAGTACTTC. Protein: CASSLFAEQYF.

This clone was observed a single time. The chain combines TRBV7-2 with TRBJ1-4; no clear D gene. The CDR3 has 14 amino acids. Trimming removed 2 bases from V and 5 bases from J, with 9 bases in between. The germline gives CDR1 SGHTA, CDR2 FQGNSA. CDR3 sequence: CASSLSGQNEKLFF. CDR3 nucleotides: TGTGCCAGCAGCTTATCCGGGCAGAATGAAAAACTGTTTTTT.

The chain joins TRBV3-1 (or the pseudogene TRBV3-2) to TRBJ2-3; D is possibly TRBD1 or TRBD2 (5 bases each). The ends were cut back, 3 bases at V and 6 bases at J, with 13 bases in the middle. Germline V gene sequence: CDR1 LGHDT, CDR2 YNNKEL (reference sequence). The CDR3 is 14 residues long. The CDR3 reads CASSHHRGGDTQYF. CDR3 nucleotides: TGTGCCAGCAGCCACCATAGGGGCGGGGATACGCAGTATTTT.

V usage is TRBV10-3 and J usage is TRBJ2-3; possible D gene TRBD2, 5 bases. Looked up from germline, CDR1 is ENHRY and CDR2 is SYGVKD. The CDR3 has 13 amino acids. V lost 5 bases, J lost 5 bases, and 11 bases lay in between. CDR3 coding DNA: TGTGCCATCAGTCGGGATTTGTTAGATACGCAGTATTTT. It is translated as CAISRDLLDTQYF.

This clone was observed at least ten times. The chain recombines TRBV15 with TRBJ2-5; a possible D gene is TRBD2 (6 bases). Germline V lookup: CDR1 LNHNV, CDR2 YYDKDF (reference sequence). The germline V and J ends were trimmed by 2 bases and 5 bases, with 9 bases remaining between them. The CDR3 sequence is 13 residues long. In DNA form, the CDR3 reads TGTGCCACCAGCAGAACCGCGGGGGAGACCCAGTACTTC. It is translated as CATSRTAGETQYF.

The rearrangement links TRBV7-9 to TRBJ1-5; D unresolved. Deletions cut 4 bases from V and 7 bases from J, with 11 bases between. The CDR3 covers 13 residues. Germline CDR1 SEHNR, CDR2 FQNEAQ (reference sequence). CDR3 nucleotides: TGTGCCAGCAGCTACCGATCCGGCCAGCCCCAGCATTTT. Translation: CASSYRSGQPQHF.

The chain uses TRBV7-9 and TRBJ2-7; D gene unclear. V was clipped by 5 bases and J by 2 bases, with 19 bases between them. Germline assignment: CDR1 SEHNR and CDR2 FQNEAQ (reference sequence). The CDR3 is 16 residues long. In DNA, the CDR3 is TGTGCCAGCAGCCATAAGGCCGACCAGTTAACCTACGAGCAGTACTTC. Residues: CASSHKADQLTYEQYF.

The CDR3 DNA reads TGTGCCAGCAGCTCCCACACCTGGACAGATAACACTGAAGCTTTCTTT. It encodes CASSSHTWTDNTEAFF. This chain connects TRBV7-8 to TRBJ1-1; tentatively, D is TRBD1 (6 bases). V lost 4 bases and J 2 bases, leaving 17 bases between the germline ends. The CDR3 has 16 amino acids. CDR1 and CDR2 (germline): SGHVS, FQNEAQ.

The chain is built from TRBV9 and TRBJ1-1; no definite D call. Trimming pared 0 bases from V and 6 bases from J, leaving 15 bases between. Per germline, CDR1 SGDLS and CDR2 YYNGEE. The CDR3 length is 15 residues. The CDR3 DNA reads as TGTGCCAGCAGCGTAGGTCACTGGGGTCCCGCTGAAGCTTTCTTT. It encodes CASSVGHWGPAEAFF.

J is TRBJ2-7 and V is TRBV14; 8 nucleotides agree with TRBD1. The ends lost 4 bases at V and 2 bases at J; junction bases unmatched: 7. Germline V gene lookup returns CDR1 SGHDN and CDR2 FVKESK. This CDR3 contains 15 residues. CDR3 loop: CASSRALTGAYEQYF. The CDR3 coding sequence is TGTGCCAGCAGCCGTGCTTTGACAGGGGCCTACGAGCAGTACTTC. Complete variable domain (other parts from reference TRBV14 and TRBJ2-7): EAGVTQFPSHSVIEKGQTVTLRCDPISGHDNLYWYRRVMGKEIKFLLHFVKESKQDESGMPNNRFLAERTGGTYSTLKVQPAELEDSGVYFCASSRALTGAYEQYFGPGTRLTVT.

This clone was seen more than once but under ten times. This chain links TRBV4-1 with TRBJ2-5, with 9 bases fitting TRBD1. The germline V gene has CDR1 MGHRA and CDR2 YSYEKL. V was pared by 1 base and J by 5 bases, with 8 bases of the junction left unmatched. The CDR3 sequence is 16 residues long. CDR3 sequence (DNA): TGCGCCAGCAGCCAAGTCATGACAGGGGGGTGGGAGACCCAGTACTTC. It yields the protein CASSQVMTGGWETQYF.

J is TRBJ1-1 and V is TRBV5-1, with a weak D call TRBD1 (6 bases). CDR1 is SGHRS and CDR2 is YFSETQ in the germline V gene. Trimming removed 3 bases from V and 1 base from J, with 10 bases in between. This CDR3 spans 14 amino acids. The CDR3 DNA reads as TGCGCCAGCAGCTCGGGGGCGACGAACACTGAAGCTTTCTTT. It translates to CASSSGATNTEAFF.